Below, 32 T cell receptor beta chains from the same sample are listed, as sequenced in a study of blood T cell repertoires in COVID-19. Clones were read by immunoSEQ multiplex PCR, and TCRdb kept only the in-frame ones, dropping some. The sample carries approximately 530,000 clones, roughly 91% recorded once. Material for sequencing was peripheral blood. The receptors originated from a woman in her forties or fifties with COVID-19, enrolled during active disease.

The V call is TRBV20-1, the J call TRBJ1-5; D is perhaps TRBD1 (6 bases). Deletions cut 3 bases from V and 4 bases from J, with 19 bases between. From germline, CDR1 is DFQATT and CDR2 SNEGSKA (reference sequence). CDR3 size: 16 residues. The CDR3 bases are TGCAGTGCTAGTGCAGGCCTTATAACAGGGAATCAGCCCCAGCATTTT. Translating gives CSASAGLITGNQPQHF.

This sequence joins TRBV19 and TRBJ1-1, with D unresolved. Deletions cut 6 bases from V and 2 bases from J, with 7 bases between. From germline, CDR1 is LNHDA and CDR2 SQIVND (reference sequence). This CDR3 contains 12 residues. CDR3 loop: CASRRFNTEAFF. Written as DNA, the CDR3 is TGTGCCAGTAGGCGATTTAACACTGAAGCTTTCTTT.

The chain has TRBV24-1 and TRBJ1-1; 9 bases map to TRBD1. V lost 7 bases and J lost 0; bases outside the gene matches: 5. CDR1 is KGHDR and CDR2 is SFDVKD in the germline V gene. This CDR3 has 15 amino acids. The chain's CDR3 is CATRGTGLMNTEAFF. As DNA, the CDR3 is TGTGCCACCAGGGGGACAGGGCTTATGAACACTGAAGCTTTCTTT.

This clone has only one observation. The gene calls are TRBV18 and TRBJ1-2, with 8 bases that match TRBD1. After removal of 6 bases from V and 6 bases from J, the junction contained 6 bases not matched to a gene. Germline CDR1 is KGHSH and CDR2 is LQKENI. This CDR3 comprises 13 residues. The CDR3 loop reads CASSLGQADGYTF. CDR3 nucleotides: TGTGCCAGCTCCCTGGGACAGGCTGATGGCTACACCTTC.

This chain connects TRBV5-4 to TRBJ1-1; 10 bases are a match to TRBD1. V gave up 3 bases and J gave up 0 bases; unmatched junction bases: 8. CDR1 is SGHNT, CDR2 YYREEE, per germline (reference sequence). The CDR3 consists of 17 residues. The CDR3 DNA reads TGTGCCAGCAGCTCCTTGACAGGGGGCTATCTGAACACTGAAGCTTTCTTT. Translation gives CASSSLTGGYLNTEAFF. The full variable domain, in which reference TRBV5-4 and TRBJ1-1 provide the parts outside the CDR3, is ETGVTQSPTHLIKTRGQQVTLRCSSQSGHNTVSWYQQALGQGPQFIFQYYREEENGRGNFPPRFSGLQFPNYSSELNVNALELDDSALYLCASSSLTGGYLNTEAFFGQGTRLTVV.

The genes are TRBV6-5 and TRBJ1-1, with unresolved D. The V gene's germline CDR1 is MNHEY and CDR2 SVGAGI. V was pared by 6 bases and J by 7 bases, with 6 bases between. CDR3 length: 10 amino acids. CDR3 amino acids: CASRAGEAFF. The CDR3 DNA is TGTGCCAGCAGGGCGGGTGAAGCTTTCTTT.

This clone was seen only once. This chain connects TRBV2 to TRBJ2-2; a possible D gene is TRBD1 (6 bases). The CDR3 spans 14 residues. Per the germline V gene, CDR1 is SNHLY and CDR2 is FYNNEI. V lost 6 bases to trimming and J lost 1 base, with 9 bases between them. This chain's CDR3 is CASRRTVNTGELFF. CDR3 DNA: TGTGCCAGCAGACGGACAGTGAACACCGGGGAGCTGTTTTTT. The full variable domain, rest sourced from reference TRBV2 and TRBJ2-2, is EPEVTQTPSHQVTQMGQEVILRCVPISNHLYFYWYRQILGQKVEFLVSFYNNEISEKSEIFDDQFSVERPDGSNFTLKIRSTKLEDSAMYFCASRRTVNTGELFFGEGSRLTVL.

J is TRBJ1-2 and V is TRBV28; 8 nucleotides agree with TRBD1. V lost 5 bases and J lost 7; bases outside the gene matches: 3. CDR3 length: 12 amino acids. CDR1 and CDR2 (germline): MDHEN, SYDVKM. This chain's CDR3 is CASSPTGGGYTF. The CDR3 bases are TGTGCCAGCAGTCCTACAGGGGGTGGCTACACCTTC.

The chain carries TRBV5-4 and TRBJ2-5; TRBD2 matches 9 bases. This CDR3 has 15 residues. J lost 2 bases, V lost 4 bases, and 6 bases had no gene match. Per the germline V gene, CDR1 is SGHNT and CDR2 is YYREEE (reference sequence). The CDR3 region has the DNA TGTGCCAGCAGCCCCAGCGGGGGGCCTCAAGAGACCCAGTACTTC. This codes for CASSPSGGPQETQYF.

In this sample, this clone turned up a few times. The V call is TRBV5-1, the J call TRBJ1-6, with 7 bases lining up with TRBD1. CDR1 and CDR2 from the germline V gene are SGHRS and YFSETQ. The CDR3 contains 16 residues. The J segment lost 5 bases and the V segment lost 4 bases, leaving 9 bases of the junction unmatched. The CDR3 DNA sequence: TGCGCCAGCAGCCTCGTACCGGGACAGAATAATTCACCCCTCCACTTT. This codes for CASSLVPGQNNSPLHF.

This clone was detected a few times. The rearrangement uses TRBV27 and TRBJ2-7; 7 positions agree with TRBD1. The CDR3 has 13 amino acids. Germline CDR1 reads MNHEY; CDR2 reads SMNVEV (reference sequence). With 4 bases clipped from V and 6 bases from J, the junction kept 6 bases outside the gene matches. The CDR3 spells CASSYRGRVEQYF. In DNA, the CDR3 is TGTGCCAGCAGTTACAGGGGCAGGGTCGAGCAGTACTTC.

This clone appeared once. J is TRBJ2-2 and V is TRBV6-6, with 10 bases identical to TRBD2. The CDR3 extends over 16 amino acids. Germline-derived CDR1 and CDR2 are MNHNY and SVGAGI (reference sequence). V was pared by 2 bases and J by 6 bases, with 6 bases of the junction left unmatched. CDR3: CASSYTAGGPAGELFF. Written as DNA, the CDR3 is TGTGCCAGCAGTTACACAGCGGGGGGGCCGGCCGGGGAGCTGTTTTTT.

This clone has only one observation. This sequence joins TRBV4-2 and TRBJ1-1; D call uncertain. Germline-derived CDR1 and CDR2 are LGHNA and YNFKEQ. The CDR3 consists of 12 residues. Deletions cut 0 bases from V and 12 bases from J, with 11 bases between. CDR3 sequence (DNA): TGTGCCAGCAGCCAAGATGCGGGGATACCTTTCTTT. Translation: CASSQDAGIPFF.

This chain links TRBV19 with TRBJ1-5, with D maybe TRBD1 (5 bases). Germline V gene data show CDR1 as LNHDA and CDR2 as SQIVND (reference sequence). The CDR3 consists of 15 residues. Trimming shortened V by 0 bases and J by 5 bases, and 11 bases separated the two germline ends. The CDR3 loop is CASSIDRGEDQPQHF. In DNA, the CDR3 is TGTGCCAGTAGTATAGATCGGGGGGAAGATCAGCCCCAGCATTTT.

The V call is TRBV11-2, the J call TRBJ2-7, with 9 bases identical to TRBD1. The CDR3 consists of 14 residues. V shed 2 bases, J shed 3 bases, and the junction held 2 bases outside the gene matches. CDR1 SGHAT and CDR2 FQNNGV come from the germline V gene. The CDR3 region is CASSLRQGGYEQYF. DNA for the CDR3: TGTGCCAGCAGCTTACGACAGGGGGGCTACGAGCAGTACTTC.

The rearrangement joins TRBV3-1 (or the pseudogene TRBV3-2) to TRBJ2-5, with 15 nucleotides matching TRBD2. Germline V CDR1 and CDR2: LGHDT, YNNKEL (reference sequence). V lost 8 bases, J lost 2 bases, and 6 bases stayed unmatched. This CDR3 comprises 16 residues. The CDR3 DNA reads TGTGCCAGCTCTATCGGGACTAGCGGGGGGCAAGAGACCCAGTACTTC. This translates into CASSIGTSGGQETQYF.

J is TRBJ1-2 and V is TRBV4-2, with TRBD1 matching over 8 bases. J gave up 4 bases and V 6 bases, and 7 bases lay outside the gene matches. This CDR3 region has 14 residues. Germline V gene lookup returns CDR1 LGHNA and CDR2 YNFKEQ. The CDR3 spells CASRPQGASYGYTF. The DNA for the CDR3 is TGTGCCAGCAGACCTCAGGGGGCCAGCTATGGCTACACCTTC.

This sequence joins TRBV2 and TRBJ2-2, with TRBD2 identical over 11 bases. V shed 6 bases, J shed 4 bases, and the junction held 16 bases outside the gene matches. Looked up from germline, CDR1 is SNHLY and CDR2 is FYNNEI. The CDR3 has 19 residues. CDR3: CASRTAVLAGALPTGELFF. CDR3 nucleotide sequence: TGTGCCAGCAGGACGGCGGTACTAGCGGGGGCCTTACCCACCGGGGAGCTGTTTTTT. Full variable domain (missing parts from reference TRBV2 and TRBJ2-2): EPEVTQTPSHQVTQMGQEVILRCVPISNHLYFYWYRQILGQKVEFLVSFYNNEISEKSEIFDDQFSVERPDGSNFTLKIRSTKLEDSAMYFCASRTAVLAGALPTGELFFGEGSRLTVL.

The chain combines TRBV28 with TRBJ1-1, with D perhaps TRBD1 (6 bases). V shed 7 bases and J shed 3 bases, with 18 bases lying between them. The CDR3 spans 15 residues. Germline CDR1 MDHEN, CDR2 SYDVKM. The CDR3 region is CASTPPRGADTEAFF. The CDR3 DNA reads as TGTGCCAGCACCCCCCCCCGGGGGGCGGACACTGAAGCTTTCTTT.

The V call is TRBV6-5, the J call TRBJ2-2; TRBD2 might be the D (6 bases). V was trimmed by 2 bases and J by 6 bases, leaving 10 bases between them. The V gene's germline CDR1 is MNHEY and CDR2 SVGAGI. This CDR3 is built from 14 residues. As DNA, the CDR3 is TGTGCCAGCAGTTACGGGACGGGGGCCGGGGAGCTGTTTTTT. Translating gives CASSYGTGAGELFF.

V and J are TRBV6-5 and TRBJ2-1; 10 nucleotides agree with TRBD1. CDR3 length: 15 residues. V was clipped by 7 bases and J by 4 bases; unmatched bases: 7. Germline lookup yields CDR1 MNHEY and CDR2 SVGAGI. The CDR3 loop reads CASNAGQGGYNEQFF. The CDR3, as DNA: TGTGCCAGCAACGCCGGACAGGGGGGTTACAATGAGCAGTTCTTC.

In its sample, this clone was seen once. Written as DNA, the CDR3 is TGCGCCAGCAGCTTGATTTTGGGGGGAAGGAACACTGAAGCTTTCTTT. It codes for CASSLILGGRNTEAFF. The chain joins TRBV5-1 to TRBJ1-1; D is perhaps TRBD1 (5 bases). The CDR3 spans 16 residues. Germline values: CDR1 SGHRS, CDR2 YFSETQ. V was pared by 1 base and J by 1 base, with 14 bases between.

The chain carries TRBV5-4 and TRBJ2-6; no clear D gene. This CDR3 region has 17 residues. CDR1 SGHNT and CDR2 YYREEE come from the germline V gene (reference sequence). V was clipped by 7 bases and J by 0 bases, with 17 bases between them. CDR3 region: CASYPRVTDSGANVLTF. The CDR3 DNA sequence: TGTGCCAGCTACCCCCGAGTCACCGACTCTGGGGCCAACGTCCTGACTTTC.

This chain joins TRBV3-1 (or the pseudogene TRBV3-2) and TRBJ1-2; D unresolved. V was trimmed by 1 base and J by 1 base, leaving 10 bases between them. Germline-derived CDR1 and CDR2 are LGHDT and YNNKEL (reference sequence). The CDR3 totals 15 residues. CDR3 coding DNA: TGTGCCAGCAGCCAAGTAGGCGGATTTAACTATGGCTACACCTTC. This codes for CASSQVGGFNYGYTF.

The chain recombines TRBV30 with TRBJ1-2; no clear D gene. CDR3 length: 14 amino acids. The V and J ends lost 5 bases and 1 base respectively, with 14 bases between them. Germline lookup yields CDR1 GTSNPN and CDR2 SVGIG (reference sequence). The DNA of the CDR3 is TGTGCCTGGGGGAGTGGGCAGCGTAACTATGGCTACACCTTC. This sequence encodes CAWGSGQRNYGYTF.

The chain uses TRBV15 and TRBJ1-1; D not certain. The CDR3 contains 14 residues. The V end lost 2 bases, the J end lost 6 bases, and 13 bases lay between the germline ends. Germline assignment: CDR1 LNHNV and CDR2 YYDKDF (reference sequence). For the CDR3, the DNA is TGTGCCACCAGCAGAACGGAGACCCATCCTGAAGCTTTCTTT. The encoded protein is CATSRTETHPEAFF.

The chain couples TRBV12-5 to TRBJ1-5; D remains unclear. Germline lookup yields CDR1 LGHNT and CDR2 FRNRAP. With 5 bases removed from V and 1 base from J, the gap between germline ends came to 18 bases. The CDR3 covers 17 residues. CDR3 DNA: TGTGCTAGTGGTGCCCCCAACAGCTTGGTGAGCAATCAGCCCCAGCATTTT. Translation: CASGAPNSLVSNQPQHF.

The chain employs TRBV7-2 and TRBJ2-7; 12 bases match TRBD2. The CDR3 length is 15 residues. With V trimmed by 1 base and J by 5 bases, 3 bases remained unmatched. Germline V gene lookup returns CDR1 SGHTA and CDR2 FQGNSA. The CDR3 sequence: CASSLVASGGDEQYF. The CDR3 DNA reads TGTGCCAGCAGCTTAGTGGCTAGCGGGGGGGACGAGCAGTACTTC.

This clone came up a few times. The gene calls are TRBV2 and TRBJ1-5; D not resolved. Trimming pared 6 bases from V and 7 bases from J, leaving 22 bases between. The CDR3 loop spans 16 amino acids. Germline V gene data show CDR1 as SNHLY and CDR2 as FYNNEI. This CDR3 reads CASRDLAQPGWQPQHF. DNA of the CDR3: TGTGCCAGCAGGGACCTGGCCCAACCGGGGTGGCAGCCCCAGCATTTT. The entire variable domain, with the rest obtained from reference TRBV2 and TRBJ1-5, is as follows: EPEVTQTPSHQVTQMGQEVILRCVPISNHLYFYWYRQILGQKVEFLVSFYNNEISEKSEIFDDQFSVERPDGSNFTLKIRSTKLEDSAMYFCASRDLAQPGWQPQHFGDGTRLSIL.

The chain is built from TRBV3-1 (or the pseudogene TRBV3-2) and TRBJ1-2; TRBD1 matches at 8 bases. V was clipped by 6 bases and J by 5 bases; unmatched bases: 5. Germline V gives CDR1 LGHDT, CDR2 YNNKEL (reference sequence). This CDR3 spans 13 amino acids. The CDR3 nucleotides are TGTGCCAGCAGAGCAGGGGGCTGGTATGGCTACACCTTC. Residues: CASRAGGWYGYTF.

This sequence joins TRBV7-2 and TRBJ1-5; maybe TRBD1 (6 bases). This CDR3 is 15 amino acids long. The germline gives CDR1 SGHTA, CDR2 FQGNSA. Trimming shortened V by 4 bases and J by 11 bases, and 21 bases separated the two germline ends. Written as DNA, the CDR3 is TGTGCCAGCAGCTCCCAGTGGGGGGGGCAATCGGCCCAGCATTTT. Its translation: CASSSQWGGQSAQHF.

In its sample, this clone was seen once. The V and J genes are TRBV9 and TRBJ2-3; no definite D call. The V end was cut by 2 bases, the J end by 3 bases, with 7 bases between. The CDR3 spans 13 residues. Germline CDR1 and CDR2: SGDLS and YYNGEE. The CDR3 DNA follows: TGTGCCAGCAGCGTTCGGTATACAGATACGCAGTATTTT. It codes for CASSVRYTDTQYF.